A single sample is the source of the 30 T cell receptor beta chains below, sequenced in a study of control samples from healthy donors and cancer patients (dated by TCRdb to 2020 to 2021). Library preparation used the immunoSEQ multiplex PCR assay. Entries here come from immuneACCESS through TCRdb and include only in-frame sequences with V and J called. Some clones fail to appear in such tables; in the studies checked, an unresolved V gene covers under half of the shortfall, and the cause of the remainder is unknown. The table for this sample lists over 90,000 clones; more than 85% of them were counted only once. The ten largest clones add up to approximately 19% of the sample. The sample was PBMCs. All receptors come from a man between 60 and 75 years old with lung cancer.

J is TRBJ1-2 and V is TRBV9, with 9 bases that match TRBD1. This CDR3 has 16 residues. V lost 6 bases to trimming and J lost 7 bases; unmatched junction nucleotides: 16. Germline loops: CDR1 SGDLS, CDR2 YYNGEE. The CDR3 loop is CASTSFPGQGRLGYTF. The DNA for the CDR3 is TGTGCCAGCACCTCGTTCCCGGGACAGGGACGGCTTGGCTACACCTTC.

V is TRBV24-1 and J is TRBJ2-3; tentatively, D is TRBD2 (6 bases). Trimming pared 3 bases from V and 0 bases from J, leaving 18 bases between. The CDR3 has 18 residues. Germline loops: CDR1 KGHDR, CDR2 SFDVKD. The CDR3 protein is CATSDASPMRGSTDTQYF. CDR3 nucleotide sequence: TGTGCCACCAGTGATGCCTCACCTATGCGGGGCAGCACAGATACGCAGTATTTT.

The V and J genes are TRBV4-1 and TRBJ2-2; D may be TRBD2 (6 bases). Germline-derived CDR1 and CDR2 are MGHRA and YSYEKL. CDR3 length: 15 residues. V gave up 1 base and J gave up 1 base, with 7 bases separating them. CDR3 nucleotides: TGCGCCAGCAGCCAAGGGCGGGGGAACACCGGGGAGCTGTTTTTT. Translating gives CASSQGRGNTGELFF.

J is TRBJ2-3 and V is TRBV5-6; D tentatively fits TRBD1 or TRBD2 (5 bases each). Germline V gene lookup returns CDR1 SGHDT and CDR2 YYEEEE. The CDR3 is made up of 17 amino acids. The V and J ends lost 2 bases and 2 bases respectively, with 18 bases between them. Here the CDR3 DNA reads TGTGCCAGCAGCTTATTTCAGGGCGGAGGCTCCACAGATACGCAGTATTTT. Residues: CASSLFQGGGSTDTQYF. The full variable domain, rest sourced from reference TRBV5-6 and TRBJ2-3, is DAGVTQSPTHLIKTRGQQVTLRCSPKSGHDTVSWYQQALGQGPQFIFQYYEEEERQRGNFPDRFSGHQFPNYSSELNVNALLLGDSALYLCASSLFQGGGSTDTQYFGPGTRLTVL.

This clone was detected a few times. The chain recombines TRBV14 with TRBJ1-1; the D is unclear. The germline V and J ends were trimmed by 0 bases and 5 bases, with 13 bases remaining between them. The CDR3 covers 15 residues. Germline V gene sequence: CDR1 SGHDN, CDR2 FVKESK. The CDR3 DNA reads as TGTGCCAGCAGCCAAGATTTCGTTAAAGGAACTGAAGCTTTCTTT. Its translation is CASSQDFVKGTEAFF.

This rearrangement joins TRBV7-8 to TRBJ2-7; D may be TRBD1 or TRBD2 (5 bases each). The CDR3 loop spans 14 amino acids. Germline CDR1 SGHVS, CDR2 FQNEAQ. V lost 5 bases, J lost 2 bases, and 13 bases lay in between. The CDR3 is CASSTQGTAYEQYV. Written as DNA, the CDR3 is TGTGCCAGCAGCACCCAAGGGACGGCCTACGAGCAGTACGTC.

The chain joins TRBV7-6 to TRBJ2-7, with 7 bases fitting TRBD1. CDR1 is SGHVS, CDR2 FNYEAQ, per germline. The CDR3 consists of 15 residues. V dropped 0 bases and J dropped 5; count of bases not matched to a gene: 7. The chain's CDR3 is CASSLAPGTANEQYF. The CDR3 coding sequence is TGTGCCAGCAGCTTAGCCCCCGGGACAGCCAACGAGCAGTACTTC.

This chain links TRBV5-4 with TRBJ2-2; D perhaps matches TRBD1 (6 bases). Germline V gene sequence: CDR1 SGHNT, CDR2 YYREEE (reference sequence). Trimming removed 0 bases from V and 1 base from J, with 10 bases in between. This CDR3 has 16 amino acids. The CDR3 DNA is TGTGCCAGCAGCTTGGAAGGGGGACAGAACACCGGGGAGCTGTTTTTT. It codes for CASSLEGGQNTGELFF.

Here the CDR3 DNA reads TGTGCCAGTAGTTCCGGGACAGGGCGGTCTGGGGCCAACGTCCTGACTTTC. Encoded protein: CASSSGTGRSGANVLTF. The V gene is TRBV19, the J gene TRBJ2-6; 9 bases are shared with TRBD1. Germline V CDR1 and CDR2: LNHDA, SQIVND (reference sequence). This CDR3 is built from 17 residues. V dropped 5 bases and J dropped 1; count of bases not matched to a gene: 6.

The chain joins TRBV19 to TRBJ2-3; no definite D call. Trimming removed 4 bases at V and 0 bases at J, with 8 bases between. The germline CDR1 and CDR2 sequences are LNHDA and SQIVND (reference sequence). This CDR3 spans 14 amino acids. Here the CDR3 reads CASSTGTSTDTQYF. The CDR3 region has the DNA TGTGCCAGTAGTACGGGCACTAGCACAGATACGCAGTATTTT.

The rearrangement links TRBV18 to TRBJ1-5; D remains unclear. CDR3 length: 14 amino acids. V was clipped by 3 bases and J by 0 bases, with 6 bases between them. Germline values: CDR1 KGHSH, CDR2 LQKENI. The CDR3 DNA reads TGTGCCAGCTCACCGGGGAATAGCAATCAGCCCCAGCATTTT. Its translation: CASSPGNSNQPQHF.

The chain carries TRBV5-1 and TRBJ2-5; 8 nucleotides match TRBD2. CDR3 length: 16 amino acids. Trimming cost V 4 bases and J 3 bases; bases outside gene matches: 11. Per germline, CDR1 SGHRS and CDR2 YFSETQ. The CDR3 is CASSLGRLAGKETQYF. The CDR3, as DNA: TGCGCCAGCAGCCTGGGTCGTCTAGCGGGTAAAGAGACCCAGTACTTC.

The J gene is TRBJ1-2, the V gene TRBV6-5; D perhaps matches TRBD1 (6 bases). This CDR3 comprises 14 residues. Germline V gene sequence: CDR1 MNHEY, CDR2 SVGAGI. The V end was cut by 3 bases, the J end by 2 bases, with 10 bases between. CDR3: CASSYYQGNYGYTF. The CDR3, as DNA: TGTGCCAGCAGTTATTATCAGGGGAACTATGGCTACACCTTC.

V usage is TRBV30 and J usage is TRBJ1-6; D is ambiguous. The germline CDR1 and CDR2 sequences are GTSNPN and SVGIG (reference sequence). CDR3 length equals 12 residues. Trimming left V 4 bases short and J 13 bases short, with 14 bases between. The CDR3 DNA sequence: TGTGCCTGGACTTCCAACCTGGAGCCCCTCCACTTT. This gives the protein CAWTSNLEPLHF.

This chain uses TRBV27 with TRBJ1-3; D not certain. CDR1 is MNHEY, CDR2 SMNVEV, per germline (reference sequence). V was clipped by 4 bases and J by 0 bases, with 7 bases between them. The CDR3 consists of 14 residues. This chain's CDR3 is CASSSHLSGNTIYF. CDR3 sequence (DNA): TGTGCCAGCAGTTCCCATCTCTCTGGAAACACCATATATTTT.

CDR3 in DNA: TGTGCCAGCAGCCGAGCGGGGGGGACCTACAATGAGCAGTTCTTC. It is translated as CASSRAGGTYNEQFF. The V and J genes are TRBV3-1 (or the pseudogene TRBV3-2) and TRBJ2-1, with 10 bases identical to TRBD2. V dropped 4 bases and J dropped 2; count of bases not matched to a gene: 2. CDR1 is LGHDT, CDR2 YNNKEL, per germline (reference sequence). The CDR3 spans 15 residues.

This chain links TRBV6-2 or TRBV6-3 with TRBJ2-1; weak D call: TRBD2 (6 bases). Trimming removed 2 bases at V and 2 bases at J, with 19 bases between. The CDR3 extends over 18 amino acids. CDR1 MNHEY and CDR2 SVGEGT come from the germline V gene. The CDR3 sequence: CASSYRPESGLPYNEQFF. CDR3 DNA: TGTGCCAGCAGTTACCGGCCCGAAAGCGGGTTACCCTACAATGAGCAGTTCTTC.

The chain has TRBV30 and TRBJ1-5; no reliable D call. Germline lookup yields CDR1 GTSNPN and CDR2 SVGIG (reference sequence). This CDR3 is built from 12 residues. Trimming shortened V by 1 base and J by 6 bases, and 7 bases separated the two germline ends. This CDR3 reads CAWSGIGQPQHF. The CDR3 DNA sequence: TGTGCCTGGAGTGGAATAGGTCAGCCCCAGCATTTT.

The chain recombines TRBV5-1 with TRBJ2-1; D might be TRBD1 (6 bases). The germline gives CDR1 SGHRS, CDR2 YFSETQ. The length of the CDR3 is 15 residues. The V end lost 2 bases, the J end lost 9 bases, and 18 bases lay between the germline ends. The CDR3 bases are TGCGCCAGCAGCTTCTCACAAACAGGGAACCCTGAGCAGTTCTTC. Amino acid sequence: CASSFSQTGNPEQFF.

On this clone: At one end the junction does not follow the germline gene, possibly because of a read error. Other DNA variants within this sample encode the same CDR3. This chain links TRBV14 with TRBJ1-2; TRBD1 matches 8 bases. This CDR3 comprises 17 residues. The germline gives CDR1 SGHDN, CDR2 FVKESK. CDR3 loop: CASSQAGQGLANYGYTF. CDR3 bases: TGCGCCAGCAGCCAAGCCGGACAGGGCCTAGCTAACTATGGCTACACCTTC.

The chain has TRBV11-3 and TRBJ2-3; TRBD2 is a possible D gene (6 bases). Trimming stripped 5 bases from V and 3 bases from J, with 6 bases between. The CDR3 has 12 residues. Germline V CDR1 and CDR2: SGHNT, YENEEA. CDR3 sequence (DNA): TGTGCCAGCAGCCGGGGGACAGATACGCAGTATTTT. Translation: CASSRGTDTQYF.

This chain uses TRBV7-8 with TRBJ1-3; 7 positions match TRBD1. Per germline, CDR1 SGHVS and CDR2 FQNEAQ. V was pared by 4 bases and J by 3 bases, with 3 bases of the junction left unmatched. The CDR3 runs to 14 residues. The CDR3 nucleotides read TGTGCCAGCAGCTCACAGGGGATTGGAAACACCATATATTTT. It translates to CASSSQGIGNTIYF.

The CDR3 protein is CAPRDRNYGYTF. The CDR3 nucleotides read TGTGCCCCCAGGGACAGGAACTATGGCTACACCTTC. This rearrangement joins TRBV25-1 to TRBJ1-2; 8 bases are a match to TRBD1. CDR1 MGHDK and CDR2 SYGVNS come from the germline V gene. V lost 11 bases, J lost 2 bases, and 4 bases stayed unmatched. This CDR3 has 12 residues.

This chain links TRBV11-3 with TRBJ2-6; 7 bases fit TRBD1. This CDR3 comprises 18 residues. V lost 0 bases, J lost 0 bases, and 5 bases stayed unmatched. Germline CDR1 reads SGHNT; CDR2 reads YENEEA. CDR3 in amino acids: CASSLDGQALSGANVLTF. Here the CDR3 DNA reads TGTGCCAGCAGCTTAGACGGACAGGCCCTCTCTGGGGCCAACGTCCTGACTTTC.

Points on this clone: At the DNA level, this CDR3 is encoded by other sequences in the same sample as well. This chain connects TRBV7-3 to TRBJ2-2, with TRBD2 matching over 9 bases. CDR1 SGHTA and CDR2 FQGTGA come from the germline V gene. The CDR3 extends over 14 amino acids. After removal of 5 bases from V and 6 bases from J, the junction contained 4 bases not matched to a gene. CDR3 residues: CASSPGLAAGELFF. The CDR3 region has the DNA TGTGCCAGCAGCCCGGGACTAGCCGCCGGGGAGCTGTTTTTT.

The chain links TRBV30 to TRBJ2-5; maybe TRBD2 (6 bases). This CDR3 contains 14 residues. The germline V gene encodes CDR1 GTSNPN and CDR2 SVGIG (reference sequence). The V end lost 3 bases, the J end lost 1 base, and 12 bases lay between the germline ends. CDR3 nucleotide sequence: TGTGCCTGGAGGCCCCGCGGGGCCCAAGAGACCCAGTACTTC. Its translation: CAWRPRGAQETQYF.

J is TRBJ2-7 and V is TRBV5-5, with D possibly being TRBD1 (5 bases). Germline V gene lookup returns CDR1 SGHKS and CDR2 YYEKEE (reference sequence). This CDR3 spans 12 amino acids. V lost 1 base and J 5 bases, leaving 7 bases between the germline ends. CDR3 sequence: CASSLLGDEQYF. CDR3 DNA sequence: TGTGCCAGCAGCTTGTTAGGGGACGAGCAGTACTTC.

J is TRBJ2-2 and V is TRBV13; TRBD1 aligns across 8 bases. This CDR3 is 18 amino acids long. With 5 bases clipped from V and 6 bases from J, the junction kept 17 bases outside the gene matches. Germline V gene lookup returns CDR1 PRHDT and CDR2 FYEKMQ (reference sequence). The CDR3 bases are TGTGCCAGCAGCCCCATACCTTCGACAGGGGATGAGGCCGGGGAGCTGTTTTTT. Translated: CASSPIPSTGDEAGELFF.

The V and J genes are TRBV6-1 and TRBJ2-1; D possibly corresponds to TRBD2 (6 bases). CDR1 and CDR2 (germline): MNHNS, SASEGT. V was trimmed by 5 bases and J by 7 bases, leaving 21 bases between them. The CDR3 has 16 amino acids. CDR3 DNA sequence: TGTGCCAGCAGTAAAGGAGGGGACCGTAATGTTAATGAGCAGTTCTTC. Its translation: CASSKGGDRNVNEQFF.

The chain carries TRBV6-1 and TRBJ2-1, with TRBD2 identical over 13 bases. CDR1 and CDR2 from the germline V gene are MNHNS and SASEGT. Trimming removed 2 bases from V and 15 bases from J; junction bases left unmatched: 13. The CDR3 loop spans 16 amino acids. The CDR3 nucleotides read TGTGCCAGCAGTGAAATTACTAGCGGGGGGGCCGGTATTCGGTTCTTC. Its translation is CASSEITSGGAGIRFF.